Each of the 27 T cell receptor beta chains below was sequenced from the same sample in a study of cytomegalovirus exposure and HLA in healthy donors. The PCR used 60 Vbeta and 13 Jbeta primers. This table comes from immunoSEQ multiplex PCR, and its TCRdb copy is limited to in-frame clones, with some not included. The sample holds around 76,000 clones; about 69% are singletons and the top ten take about 16%. Sequenced input: PBMCs. The receptors originated from a woman aged 40 to 50 in good health and CMV-seropositive.

This rearrangement joins TRBV5-1 to TRBJ2-1; TRBD2 might be the D (6 bases). This CDR3 contains 16 residues. V dropped 8 bases and J dropped 9 bases, with 27 bases sitting between them. The germline gives CDR1 SGHRS, CDR2 YFSETQ. DNA of the CDR3: TGCGCCAGTAGGGGAGGCGCGGGACGCGCGGGGTTTGAGCAGTTCTTC. This encodes CASRGGAGRAGFEQFF. Together with reference TRBV5-1 and TRBJ2-1, the CDR3 gives the full variable domain: KAGVTQTPRYLIKTRGQQVTLSCSPISGHRSVSWYQQTPGQGLQFLFEYFSETQRNKGNFPGRFSGRQFSNSRSEMNVSTLELGDSALYLCASRGGAGRAGFEQFFGPGTRLTVL.

The rearrangement links TRBV4-1 to TRBJ1-5; D is uncertain. The CDR3 is 14 amino acids. V lost 0 bases, J lost 1 base, and 4 bases lay in between. Germline assignment: CDR1 MGHRA and CDR2 YSYEKL. This chain's CDR3 is CASSQDLSNQPQHF. The CDR3 DNA is TGCGCCAGCAGCCAAGACTTAAGCAATCAGCCCCAGCATTTT.

In its sample, this clone was seen once. This chain's CDR3 is CASSQHEGTGAGYGYTF. CDR3 sequence (DNA): TGCGCCAGCAGCCAACACGAGGGAACAGGGGCAGGCTATGGCTACACCTTC. The chain is built from TRBV4-3 and TRBJ1-2, with 7 bases lining up with TRBD1. Germline V gene data show CDR1 as LGHNA and CDR2 as YSLEER. CDR3 length equals 17 residues. V shed 2 bases, J shed 4 bases, and the junction held 13 bases outside the gene matches.

The chain links TRBV6-5 to TRBJ1-1, with D hard to call. Germline CDR1 and CDR2: MNHEY and SVGAGI. V was cut by 2 bases and J by 5 bases, with 12 bases left in between. CDR3 length: 14 residues. This CDR3 reads CASSYGGGRTEAFF. The CDR3 coding sequence is TGTGCCAGCAGTTACGGAGGCGGGAGAACTGAAGCTTTCTTT.

The chain links TRBV7-2 to TRBJ2-5; 10 bases are a match to TRBD2. Matching the DNA end better, TRBJ2-7 makes the J call doubtful. Per the germline V gene, CDR1 is SGHTA and CDR2 is FQGNSA. There are 16 residues in the CDR3. This CDR3 reads CASSSLSGRAVYEQYF. The CDR3 bases are TGTGCCAGCAGCAGCCTGAGCGGGAGGGCCGTCTACGAGCAGTACTTC.

The chain joins TRBV29-1 to TRBJ1-2; 8 bases fit TRBD1. The length of the CDR3 is 13 residues. Losses at the gene ends were 5 bases for V and 3 bases for J; bases not matched to a gene: 5. Per germline, CDR1 SQVTM and CDR2 ANQGSEA. The CDR3 sequence is CSVFGQGDYGYTF. The CDR3 DNA sequence: TGCAGCGTTTTCGGACAGGGAGACTATGGCTACACCTTC.

The rearrangement links TRBV6-6 to TRBJ2-7, with TRBD2 as a possible D gene (7 bases). The CDR3 consists of 14 residues. Per germline, CDR1 MNHNY and CDR2 SVGAGI (reference sequence). V was cut by 6 bases and J by 7 bases, with 19 bases left in between. CDR3 bases: TGTGCCAGCAGAAGGGGAGGGGGGGAGAGGGAGCAGTACTTC. It translates to CASRRGGGEREQYF.

This chain joins TRBV10-1 and TRBJ2-5; 8 bases map to TRBD2. Per the germline V gene, CDR1 is WNHNN and CDR2 is SYGVQD (reference sequence). CDR3 length equals 13 residues. Losses at the gene ends were 5 bases for V and 1 base for J; bases not matched to a gene: 0. The CDR3 protein is CASSTSGQETQYF. The CDR3 DNA sequence: TGCGCCAGCAGTACTAGCGGCCAAGAGACCCAGTACTTC.

The chain carries TRBV5-1 and TRBJ1-1; D gene uncertain. V shed 0 bases and J shed 5 bases, with 11 bases lying between them. CDR1 is SGHRS, CDR2 YFSETQ, per germline. The CDR3 length is 14 residues. CDR3 in amino acids: CASSLVPESTEAFF. Here the CDR3 DNA reads TGCGCCAGCAGCTTGGTTCCCGAGAGTACTGAAGCTTTCTTT.

The V and J genes are TRBV7-9 and TRBJ1-1; D possibly corresponds to TRBD1 (6 bases). Germline lookup yields CDR1 SEHNR and CDR2 FQNEAQ (reference sequence). The ends were cut back, 6 bases at V and 0 bases at J, with 17 bases in the middle. This CDR3 contains 16 residues. In DNA, the CDR3 is TGTGCCAGCAGACCGGACAGAGCCTGGCTGAACACTGAAGCTTTCTTT. This gives the protein CASRPDRAWLNTEAFF.

This clone was observed a few times. This rearrangement joins TRBV6-6 to TRBJ1-5; 8 nucleotides align to TRBD1. The ends lost 5 bases at V and 4 bases at J; junction bases unmatched: 7. This CDR3 comprises 15 residues. CDR1 is MNHNY and CDR2 is SVGAGI in the germline V gene (reference sequence). The CDR3 region is CASSLDRGANQPQHF. The CDR3 DNA follows: TGTGCCAGCAGTCTCGACAGGGGCGCGAATCAGCCCCAGCATTTT.

This clone was counted between two and nine times. The chain uses TRBV16 and TRBJ1-1; TRBD1 agrees at 7 bases. This CDR3 has 14 residues. Trimming cost V 6 bases and J 8 bases; bases outside gene matches: 12. Germline V CDR1 and CDR2: KGHSY, FQNENV. In DNA form, the CDR3 reads TGTGCCAGCAGACAAACCCGGGACAGACACGAAGCTTTCTTT. It codes for CASRQTRDRHEAFF.

The gene calls are TRBV4-1 and TRBJ1-1; D is ambiguous. Germline loops: CDR1 MGHRA, CDR2 YSYEKL. The CDR3 contains 13 residues. Trimming stripped 1 base from V and 8 bases from J, with 11 bases between. As DNA, the CDR3 is TGCGCCAGCAGCCAAGGGGTGACACTCGAAGCTTTCTTT. It encodes CASSQGVTLEAFF.

This chain joins TRBV4-1 and TRBJ2-7, with TRBD2 identical over 15 bases. Losses at the gene ends were 4 bases for V and 0 bases for J; bases not matched to a gene: 7. CDR3 length: 18 residues. Germline V gene lookup returns CDR1 MGHRA and CDR2 YSYEKL. For the CDR3, the DNA is TGCGCCAGCAGCCGAGGGACTAGCGGGGGGCTTAGCTCCTACGAGCAGTACTTC. Translation: CASSRGTSGGLSSYEQYF.

This chain uses TRBV30 with TRBJ1-5; D uncertain. V lost 3 bases to trimming and J lost 4 bases, with 25 bases between them. The CDR3 consists of 18 residues. Germline assignment: CDR1 GTSNPN and CDR2 SVGIG (reference sequence). The CDR3 loop is CAWSAARIGLTANQPQHF. DNA for the CDR3: TGTGCCTGGAGCGCAGCCAGAATAGGACTGACCGCGAATCAGCCCCAGCATTTT.

The chain has TRBV30 and TRBJ2-7; D is uncertain. Looked up from germline, CDR1 is GTSNPN and CDR2 is SVGIG (reference sequence). The V gene lost 6 bases and the J gene lost 1 base, with 10 bases spanning the gap. This CDR3 spans 12 amino acids. The CDR3 is CACNSGSYEQYV. The DNA of the CDR3 is TGTGCCTGCAACAGTGGATCCTACGAGCAGTACGTC.

V and J are TRBV2 and TRBJ1-5; 10 nucleotides align to TRBD1. CDR3 length: 15 residues. Germline loops: CDR1 SNHLY, CDR2 FYNNEI. After removal of 4 bases from V and 1 base from J, the junction contained 1 base not matched to a gene. The CDR3 spells CASSGDRGSNQPQHF. CDR3 DNA sequence: TGTGCCAGCAGTGGGGACAGGGGAAGCAATCAGCCCCAGCATTTT. The whole variable domain, remainder taken from reference TRBV2 and TRBJ1-5, is EPEVTQTPSHQVTQMGQEVILRCVPISNHLYFYWYRQILGQKVEFLVSFYNNEISEKSEIFDDQFSVERPDGSNFTLKIRSTKLEDSAMYFCASSGDRGSNQPQHFGDGTRLSIL.

The rearrangement joins TRBV5-1 to TRBJ1-5; a weak D match, TRBD1 (6 bases). This CDR3 contains 17 residues. Trimming stripped 2 bases from V and 4 bases from J, with 19 bases between. CDR1 is SGHRS, CDR2 YFSETQ, per germline. CDR3 sequence: CASSLGHRDTKNQPQHF. The CDR3 DNA reads as TGCGCCAGCAGCTTAGGTCACCGGGACACAAAAAATCAGCCCCAGCATTTT.

At least ten counts were recorded for this clone. The rearrangement links TRBV7-9 to TRBJ2-1, with 7 nucleotides matching TRBD2. J gave up 3 bases and V 4 bases, and 6 bases lay outside the gene matches. Germline loops: CDR1 SEHNR, CDR2 FQNEAQ (reference sequence). The CDR3 loop spans 15 amino acids. CDR3 loop: CASSSSAGNYNEQFF. Here the CDR3 DNA reads TGTGCCAGCAGCTCGTCAGCGGGAAACTACAATGAGCAGTTCTTC.

The CDR3 spells CASSIEFSTDTQYF. CDR3 bases: TGTGCCAGTAGTATCGAGTTTAGCACAGATACGCAGTATTTT. The chain uses TRBV19 and TRBJ2-3; D is uncertain. V lost 3 bases, J lost 0 bases, and 7 bases lay in between. The germline gives CDR1 LNHDA, CDR2 SQIVND (reference sequence). The CDR3 totals 14 residues.

This sequence joins TRBV9 and TRBJ1-4; D might be TRBD1 (5 bases). The CDR3 contains 16 residues. Looked up from germline, CDR1 is SGDLS and CDR2 is YYNGEE. Trimming pared 3 bases from V and 3 bases from J, leaving 15 bases between. CDR3 bases: TGTGCCAGCAGCGCCACGCGGGGGGAGGCTAATGAAAAACTGTTTTTT. This gives the protein CASSATRGEANEKLFF.

The rearrangement links TRBV30 to TRBJ2-3; TRBD2 matches at 8 bases. Germline CDR1 is GTSNPN and CDR2 is SVGIG (reference sequence). This CDR3 contains 14 residues. V lost 2 bases, J lost 0 bases, and 1 base stayed unmatched. The CDR3 DNA reads TGTGCCTGGAGTACTAGCGGTAGCACAGATACGCAGTATTTT. Translation gives CAWSTSGSTDTQYF.

The chain is built from TRBV2 and TRBJ1-2; 7 bases align to TRBD1. The V gene's germline CDR1 is SNHLY and CDR2 FYNNEI. The CDR3 consists of 15 residues. After removal of 3 bases from V and 3 bases from J, the junction contained 7 bases not matched to a gene. The CDR3 here is CASSDGTATYYGYTF. CDR3 coding DNA: TGTGCCAGCAGTGATGGGACAGCAACATACTATGGCTACACCTTC.

The chain joins TRBV29-1 to TRBJ2-2; 10 bases agree with TRBD2. Losses at the gene ends were 8 bases for V and 7 bases for J; bases not matched to a gene: 10. This CDR3 has 14 amino acids. CDR1 SQVTM and CDR2 ANQGSEA come from the germline V gene. CDR3 bases: TGCAGCTACTCAAGCGGGGGGGCCGTCGGGGAGCTGTTTTTT. This translates into CSYSSGGAVGELFF.

V is TRBV29-1 and J is TRBJ2-1; 13 bases agree with TRBD2. Germline V gives CDR1 SQVTM, CDR2 ANQGSEA. The J segment lost 4 bases and the V segment lost 4 bases, leaving 13 bases of the junction unmatched. This CDR3 is 18 amino acids long. The CDR3 loop is CSVAPRGLLAGGYNEQFF. CDR3 bases: TGCAGCGTTGCCCCTAGAGGACTACTAGCGGGGGGGTACAATGAGCAGTTCTTC.

The chain is built from TRBV29-1 and TRBJ2-2; TRBD1 matches 7 bases. CDR1 SQVTM and CDR2 ANQGSEA come from the germline V gene. The CDR3 has 12 amino acids. V dropped 6 bases and J dropped 4; count of bases not matched to a gene: 2. The CDR3, as DNA: TGCAGCGTAAACAGGGGCACCGGGGAGCTGTTTTTT. Translated, it gives CSVNRGTGELFF.

V usage is TRBV27 and J usage is TRBJ2-7, with D possibly matching TRBD1 (5 bases). The length of the CDR3 is 16 residues. The germline CDR1 and CDR2 sequences are MNHEY and SMNVEV (reference sequence). The V gene lost 1 base and the J gene lost 2 bases, with 15 bases spanning the gap. The CDR3 loop reads CASSLFGAGLAYEQYF. The CDR3 bases are TGTGCCAGCAGTTTATTCGGCGCAGGGCTCGCCTACGAGCAGTACTTC.